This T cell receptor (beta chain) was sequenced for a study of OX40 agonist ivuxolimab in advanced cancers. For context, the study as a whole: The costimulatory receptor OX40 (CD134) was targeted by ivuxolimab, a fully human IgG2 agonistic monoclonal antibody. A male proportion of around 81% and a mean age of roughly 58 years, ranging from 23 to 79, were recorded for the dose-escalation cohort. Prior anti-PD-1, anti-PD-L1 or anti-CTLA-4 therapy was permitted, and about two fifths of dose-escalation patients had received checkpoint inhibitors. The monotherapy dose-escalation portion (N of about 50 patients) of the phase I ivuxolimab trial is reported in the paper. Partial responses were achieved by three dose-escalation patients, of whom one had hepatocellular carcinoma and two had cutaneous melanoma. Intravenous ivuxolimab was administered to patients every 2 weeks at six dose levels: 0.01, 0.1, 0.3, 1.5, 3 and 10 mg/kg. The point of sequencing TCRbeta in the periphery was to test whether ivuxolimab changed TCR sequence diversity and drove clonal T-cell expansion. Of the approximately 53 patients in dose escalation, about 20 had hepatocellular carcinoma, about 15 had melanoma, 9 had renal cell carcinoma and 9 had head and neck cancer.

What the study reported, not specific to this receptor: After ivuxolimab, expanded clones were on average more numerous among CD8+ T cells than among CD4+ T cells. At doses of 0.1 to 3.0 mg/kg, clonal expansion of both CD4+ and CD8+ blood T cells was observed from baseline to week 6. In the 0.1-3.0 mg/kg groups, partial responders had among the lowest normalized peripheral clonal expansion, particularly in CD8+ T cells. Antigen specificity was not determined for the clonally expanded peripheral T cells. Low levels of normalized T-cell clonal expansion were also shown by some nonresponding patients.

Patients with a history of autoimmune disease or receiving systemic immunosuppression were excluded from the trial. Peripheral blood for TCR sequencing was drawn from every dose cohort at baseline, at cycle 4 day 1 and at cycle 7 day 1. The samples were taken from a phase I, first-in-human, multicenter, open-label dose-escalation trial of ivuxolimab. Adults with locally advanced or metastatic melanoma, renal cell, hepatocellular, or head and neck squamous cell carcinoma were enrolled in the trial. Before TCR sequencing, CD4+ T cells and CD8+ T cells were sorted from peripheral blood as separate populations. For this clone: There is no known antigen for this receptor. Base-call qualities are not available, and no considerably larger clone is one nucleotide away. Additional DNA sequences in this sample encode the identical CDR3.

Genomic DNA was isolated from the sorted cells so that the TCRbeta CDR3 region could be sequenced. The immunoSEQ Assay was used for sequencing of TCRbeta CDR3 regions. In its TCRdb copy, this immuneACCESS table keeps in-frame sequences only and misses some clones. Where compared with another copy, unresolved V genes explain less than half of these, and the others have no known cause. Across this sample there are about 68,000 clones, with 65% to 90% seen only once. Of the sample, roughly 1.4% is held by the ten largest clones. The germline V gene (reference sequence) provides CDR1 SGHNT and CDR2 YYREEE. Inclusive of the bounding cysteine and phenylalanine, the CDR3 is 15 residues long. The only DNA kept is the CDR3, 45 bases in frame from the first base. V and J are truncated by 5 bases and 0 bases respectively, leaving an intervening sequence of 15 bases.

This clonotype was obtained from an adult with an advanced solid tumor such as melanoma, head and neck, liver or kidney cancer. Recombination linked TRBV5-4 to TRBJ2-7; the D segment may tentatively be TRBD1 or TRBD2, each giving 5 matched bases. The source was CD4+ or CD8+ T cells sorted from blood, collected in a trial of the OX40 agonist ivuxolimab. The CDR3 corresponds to CASSSGTLSSYEQYF. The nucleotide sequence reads TGTGCCAGCAGTTCCGGGACCCTAAGCTCCTACGAGCAGTACTTC. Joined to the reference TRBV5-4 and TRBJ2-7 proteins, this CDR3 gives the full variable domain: ETGVTQSPTHLIKTRGQQVTLRCSSQSGHNTVSWYQQALGQGPQFIFQYYREEENGRGNFPPRFSGLQFPNYSSELNVNALELDDSALYLCASSSGTLSSYEQYFGPGTRLTVT.